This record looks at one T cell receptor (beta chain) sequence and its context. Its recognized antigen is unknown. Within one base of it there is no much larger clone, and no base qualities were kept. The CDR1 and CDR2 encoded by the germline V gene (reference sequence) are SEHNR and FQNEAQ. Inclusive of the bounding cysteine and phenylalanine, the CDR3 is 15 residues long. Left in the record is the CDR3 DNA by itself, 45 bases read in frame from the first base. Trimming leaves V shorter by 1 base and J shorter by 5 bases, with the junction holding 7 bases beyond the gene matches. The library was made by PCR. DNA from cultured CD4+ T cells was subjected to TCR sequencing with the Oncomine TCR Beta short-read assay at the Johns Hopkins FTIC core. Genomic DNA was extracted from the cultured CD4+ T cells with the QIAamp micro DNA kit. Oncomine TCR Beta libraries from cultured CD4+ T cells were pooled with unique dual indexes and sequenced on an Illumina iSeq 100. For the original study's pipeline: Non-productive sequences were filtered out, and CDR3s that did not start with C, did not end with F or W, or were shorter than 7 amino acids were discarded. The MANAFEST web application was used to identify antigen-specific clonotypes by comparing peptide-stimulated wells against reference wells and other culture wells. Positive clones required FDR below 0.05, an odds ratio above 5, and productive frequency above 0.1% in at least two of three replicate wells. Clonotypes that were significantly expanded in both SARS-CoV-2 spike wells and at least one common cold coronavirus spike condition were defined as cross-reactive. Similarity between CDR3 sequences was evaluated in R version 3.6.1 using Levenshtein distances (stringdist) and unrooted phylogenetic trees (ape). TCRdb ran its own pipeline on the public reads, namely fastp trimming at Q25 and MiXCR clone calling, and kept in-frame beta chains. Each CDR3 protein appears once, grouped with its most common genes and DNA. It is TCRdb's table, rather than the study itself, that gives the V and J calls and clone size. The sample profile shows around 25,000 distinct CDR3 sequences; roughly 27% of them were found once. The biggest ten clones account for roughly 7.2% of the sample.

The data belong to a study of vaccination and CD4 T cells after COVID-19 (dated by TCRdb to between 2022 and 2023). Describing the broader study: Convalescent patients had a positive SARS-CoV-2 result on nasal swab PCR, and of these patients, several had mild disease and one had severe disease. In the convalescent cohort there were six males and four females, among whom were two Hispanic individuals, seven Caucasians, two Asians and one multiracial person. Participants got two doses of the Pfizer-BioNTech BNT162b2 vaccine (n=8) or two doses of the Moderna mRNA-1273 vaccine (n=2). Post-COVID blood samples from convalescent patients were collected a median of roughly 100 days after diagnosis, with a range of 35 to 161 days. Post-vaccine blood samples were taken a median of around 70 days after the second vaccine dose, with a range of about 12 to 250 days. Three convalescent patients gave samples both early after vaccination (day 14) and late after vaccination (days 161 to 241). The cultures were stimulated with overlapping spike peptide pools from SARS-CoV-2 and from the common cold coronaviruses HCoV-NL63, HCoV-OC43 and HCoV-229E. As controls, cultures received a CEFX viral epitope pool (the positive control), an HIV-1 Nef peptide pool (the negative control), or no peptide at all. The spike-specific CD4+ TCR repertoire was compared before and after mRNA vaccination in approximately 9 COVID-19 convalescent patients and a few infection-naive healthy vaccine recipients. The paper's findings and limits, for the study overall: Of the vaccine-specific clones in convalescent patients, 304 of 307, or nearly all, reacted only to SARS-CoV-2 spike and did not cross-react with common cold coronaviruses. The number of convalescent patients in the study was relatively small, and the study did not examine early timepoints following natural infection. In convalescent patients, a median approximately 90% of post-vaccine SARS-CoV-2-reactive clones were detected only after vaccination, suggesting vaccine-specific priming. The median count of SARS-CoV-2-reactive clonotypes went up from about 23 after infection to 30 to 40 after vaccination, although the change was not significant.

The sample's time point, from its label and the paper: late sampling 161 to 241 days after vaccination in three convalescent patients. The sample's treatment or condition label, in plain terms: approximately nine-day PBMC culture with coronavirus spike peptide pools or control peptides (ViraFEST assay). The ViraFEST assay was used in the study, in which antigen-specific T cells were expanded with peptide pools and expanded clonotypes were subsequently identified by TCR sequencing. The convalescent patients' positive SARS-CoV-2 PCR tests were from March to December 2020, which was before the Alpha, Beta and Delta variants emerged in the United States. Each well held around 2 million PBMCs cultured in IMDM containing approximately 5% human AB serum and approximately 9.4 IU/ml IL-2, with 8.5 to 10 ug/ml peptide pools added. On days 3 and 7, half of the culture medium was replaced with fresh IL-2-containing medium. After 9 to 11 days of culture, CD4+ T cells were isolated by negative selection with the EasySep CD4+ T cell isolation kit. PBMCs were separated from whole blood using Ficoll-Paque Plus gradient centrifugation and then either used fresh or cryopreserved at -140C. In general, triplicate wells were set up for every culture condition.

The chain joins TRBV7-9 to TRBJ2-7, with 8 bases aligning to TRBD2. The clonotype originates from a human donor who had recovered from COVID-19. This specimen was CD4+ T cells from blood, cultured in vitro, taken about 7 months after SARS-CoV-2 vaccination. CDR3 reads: CASSLDSGRAHEQYF. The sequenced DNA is TGTGCCAGCAGCTTAGACAGCGGGAGAGCCCACGAGCAGTACTTC.